The 14 T cell receptor beta chains below come from one sample, sequenced in a study of neurological immune-mediated disorders. Each CDR3 protein is one row after TCRdb ran MiXCR on the 5' RACE reads. The sample has tens of thousands of distinct CDR3 sequences; about 4.2% are singletons. Input material: PBMCs. The origin of the receptors is a man in his forties or fifties with multiple sclerosis.

This clonotype was found a few times. This chain uses TRBV28 with TRBJ2-5; 9 bases fit TRBD2. CDR1 MDHEN and CDR2 SYDVKM come from the germline V gene. The V gene end was trimmed by 4 bases and the J gene end by 5 bases; junction bases not matched to a gene: 8. The CDR3 loop spans 15 amino acids. The CDR3 nucleotides read TGTGCCAGCAGTTCCGAAGGACTAGCGAGGGAGACCCAGTACTTC. Translated: CASSSEGLARETQYF.

This clonotype was counted ten times or more. The genes are TRBV27 and TRBJ1-5; TRBD1 agrees at 8 bases. The CDR3 consists of 16 residues. Unmatched junction bases numbered 7, after V lost 4 bases and J lost 2 bases. Looked up from germline, CDR1 is MNHEY and CDR2 is SMNVEV (reference sequence). The CDR3 sequence: CASSSSGGGGNQPQHF. CDR3 sequence (DNA): TGTGCCAGCAGTTCATCAGGGGGCGGGGGCAATCAGCCCCAGCATTTT.

This clonotype appeared many times. The chain has TRBV5-1 and TRBJ1-5, with 8 positions matching TRBD1. Looked up from germline, CDR1 is SGHRS and CDR2 is YFSETQ. This CDR3 region has 15 residues. Trimming took 3 bases from V and 8 from J; bases not matched to a gene: 10. CDR3 region: CASSSDGQGLEPQHF. The CDR3 nucleotides are TGCGCCAGCAGCTCCGACGGACAGGGCCTTGAGCCCCAGCATTTT.

This clonotype was counted many times. The genes are TRBV5-1 and TRBJ2-1; TRBD1 aligns across 10 bases. Germline CDR1 is SGHRS and CDR2 is YFSETQ. The CDR3 is 15 residues long. With V trimmed by 8 bases and J by 8 bases, 13 bases remained unmatched. For the CDR3, the DNA is TGCGCCAGTCTCGACCCGGGACAGGGGTTTGATGAGCAGTTCTTC. Protein: CASLDPGQGFDEQFF.

This clonotype showed up many times. This sequence joins TRBV20-1 and TRBJ2-3, with TRBD2 matching over 11 bases. The V gene end was trimmed by 0 bases and the J gene end by 4 bases; junction bases not matched to a gene: 9. Germline V gene sequence: CDR1 DFQATT, CDR2 SNEGSKA (reference sequence). The CDR3 has 17 residues. DNA for the CDR3: TGCAGTGCTAGAGATGACCTAGCGGGGGGATGGGCAGATACGCAGTATTTT. This codes for CSARDDLAGGWADTQYF.

This clonotype was picked up many times. J is TRBJ2-7 and V is TRBV11-2, with D tentatively TRBD1 (5 bases). This CDR3 has 14 amino acids. CDR1 SGHAT and CDR2 FQNNGV come from the germline V gene. Trimming pared 0 bases from V and 4 bases from J, leaving 10 bases between. CDR3 protein: CASSLEVGRYEQYF. The CDR3 nucleotides read TGTGCCAGCAGCTTAGAGGTGGGGCGGTACGAGCAGTACTTC.

This clonotype was counted only a few times. The chain uses TRBV7-8 and TRBJ2-3; D unresolved. The germline gives CDR1 SGHVS, CDR2 FQNEAQ. This CDR3 comprises 13 residues. Trimming removed 2 bases from V and 2 bases from J, with 5 bases in between. CDR3 DNA sequence: TGTGCCAGCAGCTTACTCCTCACAGATACGCAGTATTTT. Protein sequence: CASSLLLTDTQYF.

This clonotype was counted at least ten times. The rearrangement joins TRBV28 to TRBJ2-7, with 12 bases aligning to TRBD1. V was pared by 7 bases and J by 5 bases, with 12 bases of the junction left unmatched. Germline CDR1 and CDR2: MDHEN and SYDVKM. The CDR3 is 16 amino acids. The DNA of the CDR3 is TGTGCCAGCATATCTCCGCCGGGACAGGGGGCCAACGAGCAGTACTTC. This encodes CASISPPGQGANEQYF.

This clonotype was seen at least ten times. The chain combines TRBV10-3 with TRBJ2-1; unclear D gene. CDR3 size: 13 residues. The germline gives CDR1 ENHRY, CDR2 SYGVKD. V dropped 7 bases and J dropped 8 bases, with 15 bases sitting between them. CDR3 loop: CAITPRSLDEQFF. CDR3 nucleotide sequence: TGTGCCATCACCCCGAGGTCCCTGGATGAGCAGTTCTTC.

The table lists this clonotype with many counts. CDR3 sequence: CASSDQGADGYTF. For the CDR3, the DNA is TGTGCCAGCAGTGACCAGGGGGCGGATGGCTACACCTTC. This sequence joins TRBV12-3 or TRBV12-4 and TRBJ1-2, with 8 bases fitting TRBD1. The ends lost 5 bases at V and 6 bases at J; junction bases unmatched: 5. This CDR3 region has 13 residues.

This clonotype appeared many times. This sequence joins TRBV10-3 and TRBJ2-6; D not resolved. The CDR3 contains 14 residues. The V and J ends lost 3 bases and 1 base respectively, with 4 bases between them. Germline V lookup: CDR1 ENHRY, CDR2 SYGVKD. For the CDR3, the DNA is TGTGCCATCAGTGACGGGTCTGGGGCCAACGTCCTGACTTTC. Its translation is CAISDGSGANVLTF.

This clonotype was detected many times. The gene calls are TRBV5-1 and TRBJ1-2; TRBD1 agrees at 8 bases. Germline loops: CDR1 SGHRS, CDR2 YFSETQ. There are 16 residues in the CDR3. Trimming removed 4 bases from V and 5 bases from J; junction bases left unmatched: 13. The CDR3 sequence is CASSQGSDRVGYGYTF. The DNA for the CDR3 is TGCGCCAGCAGCCAGGGGTCGGACAGGGTAGGATATGGCTACACCTTC.

The sample holds many counts of this clonotype. The chain uses TRBV12-3 or TRBV12-4 and TRBJ2-3, with 8 bases aligning to TRBD2. The CDR3 contains 17 residues. V lost 1 base to trimming and J lost 2 bases; unmatched junction nucleotides: 8. In DNA form, the CDR3 reads TGTGCCAGCAGTTTAGGGCTAGCGGGCCCCTCCACAGATACGCAGTATTTT. It translates to CASSLGLAGPSTDTQYF.

The chain combines TRBV20-1 with TRBJ2-7; 9 bases are shared with TRBD2. The V and J ends lost 6 bases and 0 bases, in that order; junction bases with no gene match: 9. The CDR3 totals 15 residues. Germline V gene sequence: CDR1 DFQATT, CDR2 SNEGSKA (reference sequence). Here the CDR3 DNA reads TGCAGTGCCCCCGGGACTAGCCTGTACTCCTACGAGCAGTACTTC. It is translated as CSAPGTSLYSYEQYF.